Below, 6 T cell receptor beta chains from the same sample are listed, as sequenced in a study of shared clonotypes between healthy human individuals. Sequencing was performed with immunoSEQ multiplex PCR; in TCRdb, only in-frame clones are kept and a portion is missing. The sample has around 2.5 million clones; approximately 93% are singletons. The specimen was naive CD4+ T cells from PBMCs. Subset indicated: CD45RA+ positively selected. These receptors originate from a young man in good health. Some clones in this sample may be carry-over from other donors' samples.

V gene TRBV4-2 combines with J gene TRBJ1-4; TRBD1 is a possible D gene (6 bases). Trimming took off 4 bases at V and 8 bases at J, with 20 bases between the two ends. Germline CDR1 is LGHNA and CDR2 is YNFKEQ. The CDR3 covers 16 residues. CDR3 protein: CASSPSAAGAGEKLFF. The CDR3 DNA is TGTGCCAGCAGCCCCAGTGCCGCGGGGGCAGGCGAAAAACTGTTTTTT.

About this clone: A junction end diverges from the germline sequence, so it may reflect a read error. The CDR3 protein is CASSYRPGGMTF. CDR3 sequence (DNA): TGTGCCAGCAGCTACCGACCCGGGGGGATGACGTTT. V usage is TRBV28 and J usage is TRBJ1-6; D possibly corresponds to TRBD1 (5 bases). The CDR3 length is 12 residues. The germline V gene encodes CDR1 MDHEN and CDR2 SYDVKM.

Points on this clone: Other nucleotide sequences from this sample produce the same CDR3. The chain has TRBV7-3 and TRBJ2-7; 16 bases map to TRBD2. The CDR3 loop spans 17 amino acids. V trimming: 1 base; J trimming: 2 bases; junction bases outside the gene matches: 2. The germline CDR1 and CDR2 sequences are SGHTA and FQGTGA. The CDR3 loop is CASSLMGLAGGPYEQYF. Here the CDR3 DNA reads TGTGCCAGCAGCTTAATGGGACTAGCGGGAGGGCCCTACGAGCAGTACTTC. The whole variable domain, remainder taken from reference TRBV7-3 and TRBJ2-7, is GAGVSQTPSNKVTEKGKYVELRCDPISGHTALYWYRQSLGQGPEFLIYFQGTGAADDSGLPNDRFFAVRPEGSVSTLKIQRTERGDSAVYLCASSLMGLAGGPYEQYFGPGTRLTVT.

J is TRBJ1-1 and V is TRBV6-1, with no clear D. CDR3 length: 15 residues. Trimming pared 7 bases from V and 2 bases from J, leaving 17 bases between. The germline CDR1 and CDR2 sequences are MNHNS and SASEGT. Here the CDR3 reads CASNNKGNSNTEAFF. CDR3 DNA: TGTGCCAGCAACAATAAAGGAAATTCTAACACTGAAGCTTTCTTT.

This clone was counted once. The chain recombines TRBV6-6 with TRBJ2-7, with D perhaps TRBD2 (5 bases). The CDR3 is made up of 15 amino acids. Germline CDR1 is MNHNY and CDR2 is SVGAGI (reference sequence). V was shortened by 6 bases and J by 4 bases, with 19 bases between the two germline ends. The CDR3: CASRSEGPPWYEQYF. The CDR3 nucleotides are TGTGCCAGCAGGTCCGAGGGTCCCCCATGGTACGAGCAGTACTTC.

This clone was observed a single time. The chain has TRBV28 and TRBJ1-5; D is possibly TRBD1 (5 bases). The CDR3 is 14 residues long. V was clipped by 3 bases and J by 2 bases, with 8 bases between them. Per germline, CDR1 MDHEN and CDR2 SYDVKM. The CDR3 here is CASSFRARNQPQHF. The DNA of the CDR3 is TGTGCCAGCAGTTTCAGGGCCCGCAATCAGCCCCAGCATTTT.